This T cell receptor beta chain was sequenced for a study of control samples from healthy donors and cancer patients (dated by TCRdb to about 2020). Library preparation used the immunoSEQ multiplex PCR assay. This is the immuneACCESS table as TCRdb keeps it, with only in-frame sequences that have V and J called. A part of the clones is gone; compared with another copy, unresolved V genes explain less than half, and the rest is unexplained. For this sample the table gives around 41,000 clones, of which 83% were detected only once. Jointly, the top ten make up roughly 21% of the sample. Concerning this clone: What antigen it recognizes has not been identified. No qualities accompany the bases; no much larger clone lies one base away.

The sample comprised PBMCs. This clonotype originated in a woman aged 60 to 75 with lung cancer.

The CDR3 reads CASSTRQGIYEQYF. The DNA sequence follows: TGTGCCAGCAGCACCCGACAGGGCATATACGAGCAGTACTTC. In this chain, TRBV21-1 is recombined with TRBJ2-7; TRBD1 is the table's D call, not checked against the DNA. TRBV21-1 is classified as a pseudogene. The CDR3 measures 14 amino acids from cysteine to phenylalanine. Of all the DNA, just the CDR3 is kept, 42 bases in frame from base 1.